Following are 4 T cell receptor beta chains from one sample sequenced in a study of T-cell reconstitution after alpha-beta-depleted transplantation in children. Unique molecular identifiers were built into the TCRbeta library. From the PCR reads, TCRdb called clonotypes with MiXCR, one entry per CDR3 protein. The sample lists about 250,000 distinct CDR3 sequences; roughly a quarter were seen once. Sample: PBMCs, mostly from graft donor cells, taken 360 days after TCRalphabeta/CD19-depleted stem cell transplant. The source is a female patient aged 2-9 years who had a stem cell transplant for congenital amegakaryocytic thrombocytopenia, so the T cells may come from the graft donor.

The chain is built from TRBV11-2 and TRBJ1-2, with D uncertain. Per the germline V gene, CDR1 is SGHAT and CDR2 is FQNNGV. Deletions cut 1 base from V and 4 bases from J, with 13 bases between. The CDR3 totals 15 residues. In DNA form, the CDR3 reads TGTGCCAGCAGCTTAGTCTCGGACGTCAGCTATGGCTACACCTTC. Encoded protein: CASSLVSDVSYGYTF.

The chain has TRBV11-2 and TRBJ1-1; no clear D gene. V lost 4 bases, J lost 1 base, and 7 bases lay in between. Looked up from germline, CDR1 is SGHAT and CDR2 is FQNNGV. This CDR3 has 13 residues. For the CDR3, the DNA is TGTGCCAGCAGCTCGTTCAGGAACACTGAAGCTTTCTTT. The encoded protein is CASSSFRNTEAFF.

The rearrangement joins TRBV3-1 to TRBJ2-1; 10 bases match TRBD2. V dropped 3 bases and J dropped 4; count of bases not matched to a gene: 6. Germline CDR1 reads LGHDT; CDR2 reads YNNKEL (reference sequence). The CDR3 is 16 amino acids. The CDR3 here is CASSHPLAGDYNEQFF. In DNA form, the CDR3 reads TGTGCCAGCAGCCACCCCCTAGCGGGGGATTACAATGAGCAGTTCTTC.

J is TRBJ1-1 and V is TRBV4-2, with 8 bases matching TRBD1. Germline V gene data show CDR1 as LGHNA and CDR2 as YNFKEQ. This CDR3 region has 15 residues. V lost 3 bases and J lost 1; bases outside the gene matches: 4. The CDR3 sequence is CASSQTGVPNTEAFF. The CDR3 DNA is TGTGCCAGCAGCCAGACAGGGGTCCCGAACACTGAAGCTTTCTTT.